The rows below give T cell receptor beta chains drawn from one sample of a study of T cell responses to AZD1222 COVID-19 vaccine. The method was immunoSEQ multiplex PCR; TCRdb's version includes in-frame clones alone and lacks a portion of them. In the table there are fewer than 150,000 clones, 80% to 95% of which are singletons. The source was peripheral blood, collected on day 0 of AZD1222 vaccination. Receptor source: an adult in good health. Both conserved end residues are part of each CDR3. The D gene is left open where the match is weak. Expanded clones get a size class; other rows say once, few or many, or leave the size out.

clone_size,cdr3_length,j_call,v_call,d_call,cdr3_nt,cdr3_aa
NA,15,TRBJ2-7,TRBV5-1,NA,TGCGCCAGCAGCGGGGGCGGCGATTGGGGTTACGAGCAGTACTTC,CASSGGGDWGYEQYF
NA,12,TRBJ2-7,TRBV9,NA,TGTGCCAGCAGCGTAGACGGTGCCGAGCAGTACTTC,CASSVDGAEQYF
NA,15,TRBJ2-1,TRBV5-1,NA,TGCGCCAGCAGCTTAAGCGGTAGCTCCTACAATGAGCAGTTCTTC,CASSLSGSSYNEQFF
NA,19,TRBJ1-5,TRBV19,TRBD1,TGTGCCAGTAGTACGCCACGGACAGGGGCCGCAAGAGGCAATCAGCCCCAGCATTTT,CASSTPRTGAARGNQPQHF
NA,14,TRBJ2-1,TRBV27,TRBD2,TGTGCCAGCAGTAGCGGGAGCTCCTACAATGAGCAGTTCTTC,CASSSGSSYNEQFF
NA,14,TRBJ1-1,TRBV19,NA,TGTGCCAGCGCCCCGGGGGGCACGAACACTGAAGCTTTCTTT,CASAPGGTNTEAFF
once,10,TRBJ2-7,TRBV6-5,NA,TGTGCCACCCTTCCGGGCGAGCAGTACTTC,CATLPGEQYF
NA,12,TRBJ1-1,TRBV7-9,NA,TGTGCCAGCAGTCACGCAGGGAGTGAAGCTTTCTTT,CASSHAGSEAFF
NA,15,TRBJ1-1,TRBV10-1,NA,TGCGCCATTACAGTCGAGGGTCGGATCGGCACTGAAGCTTTCTTT,CAITVEGRIGTEAFF
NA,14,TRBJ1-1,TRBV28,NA,TGTGCCAGCAGTCCCCCCAGTTTGAACACTGAAGCTTTCTTT,CASSPPSLNTEAFF
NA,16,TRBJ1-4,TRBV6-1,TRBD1,TGTGCCAGCAGTGTTGCTGCACAGGGGGCTCGTGAAAAACTGTTTTTT,CASSVAAQGAREKLFF
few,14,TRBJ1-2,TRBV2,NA,TGTGCCAGCAGTGGGAGCAGAGCCCTCTATGGCTACACCTTC,CASSGSRALYGYTF
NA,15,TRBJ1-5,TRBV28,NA,TGTGCCAGCAGCCTGGCAGGAAGTAGCAATCAGCCCCAGCATTTT,CASSLAGSSNQPQHF
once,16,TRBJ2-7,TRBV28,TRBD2,TGTGCCAGCAGCTCGGCCGGGACTAGCGACCACTACGAGCAGTACTTC,CASSSAGTSDHYEQYF
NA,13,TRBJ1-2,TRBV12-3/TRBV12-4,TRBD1,TGTGCCAGCAGTTTATCCCAGGGGGATGGCTACACCTTC,CASSLSQGDGYTF
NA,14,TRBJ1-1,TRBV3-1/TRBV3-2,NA,TGTGCCAGCAGCCAAGTGCCAGGGAGCACTGAAGCTTTCTTT,CASSQVPGSTEAFF
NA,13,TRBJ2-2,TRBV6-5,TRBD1,TGTGCCAGCAGTCGACAGGGGTACGGGGAGCTGTTTTTT,CASSRQGYGELFF
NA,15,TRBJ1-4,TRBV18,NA,TGTGCCAGCTCACCACTCGGGACATCTAATGAAAAACTGTTTTTT,CASSPLGTSNEKLFF
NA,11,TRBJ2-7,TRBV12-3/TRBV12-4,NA,TGTGCCAGCAGTTTAGTCTACGAGCAGTACTTC,CASSLVYEQYF
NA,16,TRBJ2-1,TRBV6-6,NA,TGTGCCAGCAGTTACTCGGAGGGCTCCGAGGGCAATGAGCAGTTCTTC,CASSYSEGSEGNEQFF
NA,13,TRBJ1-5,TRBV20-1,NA,TGCAGTGCTAGTAGTCAGGGTGATCAGCCCCAGCATTTT,CSASSQGDQPQHF
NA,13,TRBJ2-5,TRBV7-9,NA,TGTGCCAGCAGCCCAGACGGTTTAGAGACCCAGTACTTC,CASSPDGLETQYF
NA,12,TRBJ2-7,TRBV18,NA,TGTGCCAGCTCTCCGGGAGATGGCGAGCAGTACTTC,CASSPGDGEQYF
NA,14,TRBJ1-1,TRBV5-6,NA,TGTGCCAGCAGCTTGATTATAACTGGCTCTGAAGCTTTCTTT,CASSLIITGSEAFF
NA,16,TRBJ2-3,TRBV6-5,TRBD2,TGTGCCAGCAGTTACTCGATAGGCGGGAGAGCAGATACGCAGTATTTT,CASSYSIGGRADTQYF
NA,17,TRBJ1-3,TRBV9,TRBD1,TGTGCCAGCAGCGTAGCTGGAAGGGGGCTAGACGGAAACACCATATATTTT,CASSVAGRGLDGNTIYF
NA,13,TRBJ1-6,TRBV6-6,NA,TGTGCCAGCACTCGAACAGGGAATTCACCCCTCCACTTT,CASTRTGNSPLHF
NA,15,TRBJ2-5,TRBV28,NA,TGTGCCAGCAGTTTAACGGTTCTAGCTGGGCAGACCCAGTACTTC,CASSLTVLAGQTQYF
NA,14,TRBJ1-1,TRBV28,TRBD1,TGTGCCAGCAGGTCAGGACAGGGGGTGCATGAAGCTTTCTTT,CASRSGQGVHEAFF
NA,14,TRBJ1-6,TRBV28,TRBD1,TGTGCCAGCAGGAGAGACAGGGAACACTCACCCCTCCACTTT,CASRRDREHSPLHF
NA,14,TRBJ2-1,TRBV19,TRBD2,TGTGCCAGTAGTACCACTAGCGGGGGACGTGAGCAGTTCTTC,CASSTTSGGREQFF
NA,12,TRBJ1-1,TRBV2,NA,TGTGCCAGTGTGGGACGGGTAACTGAAGCTTTCTTT,CASVGRVTEAFF
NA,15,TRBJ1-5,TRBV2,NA,TGTGCCAGCAGTGAAGGGGCGGTAGGCAATCAGCCCCAGCATTTT,CASSEGAVGNQPQHF
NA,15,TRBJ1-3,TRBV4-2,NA,TGTGCCAGCAGCCAACCAGGGAGCTCTGGAAACACCATATATTTT,CASSQPGSSGNTIYF
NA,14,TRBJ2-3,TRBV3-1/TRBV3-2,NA,TGTGCCAGCAGCACGCCTATCAGGGCCGGGACGCAGTATTTT,CASSTPIRAGTQYF
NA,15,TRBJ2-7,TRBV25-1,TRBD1,TGTGCCAGCAGAAGGACAGGGGTCTTTTCCTACGAGCAGTACTTC,CASRRTGVFSYEQYF
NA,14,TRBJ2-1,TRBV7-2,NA,TGTGCCAGCAGTGACTCGGGAGCCTACAATGAGCAGTTCTTC,CASSDSGAYNEQFF